This T cell receptor beta chain derives from a study of T cell responses to AZD1222 COVID-19 vaccine. Study background: Second doses were pooled across both intervals (about 4 or about 12 weeks).

Study results and limitations: Seropositive status at baseline applied to only five or six AZD1222 recipients. Among the donors, most were white British and more were female, and clonal diversity was possibly underestimated. A rise in Spike-specific TCR breadth and depth followed two AZD1222 doses.

Germline V gene data show CDR1 as MDHEN and CDR2 as SYDVKM. The CDR3 consists of 17 residues. Trimming shortened V by 3 bases and J by 4 bases, and 21 bases separated the two germline ends. Regarding this clone: Antigen specificity is unknown.

Sequencing was performed with immunoSEQ multiplex PCR; in TCRdb, only in-frame clones are kept and a portion is missing. The sample lists 100,000 to 150,000 clones, less than 90% occurring once. The material sequenced was peripheral blood, taken on day 0 of AZD1222 vaccination. The sequence was collected from an adult in good health. The chain joins TRBV28 to TRBJ1-2; D is perhaps TRBD1 (6 bases). This CDR3 is CASSFGPGTGSGYGYTF. Written as DNA, the CDR3 is TGTGCCAGCAGTTTTGGGCCGGGAACAGGGAGCGGCTATGGCTACACCTTC.